The 12 T cell receptor beta chains below were found in one sample sequenced in a study of OX40 agonist ivuxolimab in advanced cancers. Assay used: immunoSEQ multiplex PCR; TCRdb lists only in-frame clones, some missing. The sample has approximately 14,000 clones, more than 75% seen once; the top ten hold about 35%. Specimen: CD4+ or CD8+ T cells sorted from blood, collected in a trial of the OX40 agonist ivuxolimab. The origin of the receptors is an adult with an advanced solid tumor such as melanoma, head and neck, liver or kidney cancer.

The chain combines TRBV27 with TRBJ1-5; unclear D gene. V was shortened by 5 bases and J by 4 bases, with 15 bases between the two germline ends. Germline V lookup: CDR1 MNHEY, CDR2 SMNVEV (reference sequence). CDR3 length equals 15 residues. This chain's CDR3 is CASSPSLAGNQPQHF. The CDR3 DNA reads TGTGCCAGCAGTCCTTCTCTGGCGGGTAATCAGCCCCAGCATTTT.

V and J are TRBV11-2 and TRBJ1-1; TRBD1 matches at 12 bases. The CDR3 has 15 residues. V lost 5 bases, J lost 3 bases, and 4 bases stayed unmatched. CDR1 and CDR2 from the germline V gene are SGHAT and FQNNGV. The CDR3 protein is CASSPGDRGHTEAFF. The CDR3 DNA follows: TGTGCCAGCAGCCCCGGGGACAGGGGGCACACTGAAGCTTTCTTT.

The V call is TRBV7-2, the J call TRBJ1-3; 7 nucleotides match TRBD1. With V trimmed by 6 bases and J by 4 bases, 9 bases remained unmatched. The CDR3 has 15 amino acids. Germline V lookup: CDR1 SGHTA, CDR2 FQGNSA. Here the CDR3 reads CASRLTGRSGNTIYF. The CDR3 nucleotides read TGTGCCAGCAGGTTGACAGGGAGGTCCGGAAACACCATATATTTT.

This clone was seen more than once but under ten times. This chain connects TRBV7-6 to TRBJ2-3; D is tentatively TRBD1 or TRBD2 (5 bases each). The CDR3 consists of 14 residues. Between the trimmed V and J ends, which lost 2 bases and 4 bases, there was a span of 10 bases. CDR1 SGHVS and CDR2 FNYEAQ come from the germline V gene. The CDR3 reads CASSLMGVADTQYF. DNA for the CDR3: TGTGCCAGCAGCTTAATGGGGGTGGCAGATACGCAGTATTTT.

The rearrangement joins TRBV7-8 to TRBJ2-7, with D unclear. CDR3 length: 13 residues. The V and J ends lost 5 bases and 6 bases respectively, with 14 bases between them. CDR1 and CDR2 from the germline V gene are SGHVS and FQNEAQ. CDR3 DNA: TGTGCCAGCAGCCCCCCGGACCGCGTCGAGCAGTACTTC. This translates into CASSPPDRVEQYF.

The chain has TRBV7-3 and TRBJ2-1, with no clear D. V dropped 3 bases and J dropped 3 bases, with 6 bases sitting between them. CDR1 and CDR2 (germline): SGHTA, FQGTGA. This CDR3 has 13 amino acids. The CDR3 DNA sequence: TGTGCCAGCAGCTTCGCCAGCTACAATGAGCAGTTCTTC. It encodes CASSFASYNEQFF.

This clone was seen only once. The V call is TRBV30, the J call TRBJ1-3; no firm D call. CDR3 size: 13 residues. The germline V gene has CDR1 GTSNPN and CDR2 SVGIG (reference sequence). V lost 2 bases, J lost 0 bases, and 5 bases lay in between. The CDR3 DNA follows: TGTGCCTGGAGTAGCGGCTCTGGAAACACCATATATTTT. Translated: CAWSSGSGNTIYF.

This chain uses TRBV4-1 with TRBJ1-1; a possible D gene is TRBD1 (5 bases). V was shortened by 0 bases and J by 5 bases, with 10 bases between the two germline ends. The CDR3 spans 14 residues. Germline V CDR1 and CDR2: MGHRA, YSYEKL. The DNA for the CDR3 is TGCGCCAGCAGCCAAGATTCAGGGAATACTGAAGCTTTCTTT. Protein: CASSQDSGNTEAFF.

This clone came up once. The chain carries TRBV11-2 and TRBJ2-3, with D perhaps TRBD1 (5 bases). With 4 bases removed from V and 6 bases from J, the gap between germline ends came to 17 bases. The germline V gene has CDR1 SGHAT and CDR2 FQNNGV. The CDR3 runs 15 residues. CDR3: CASSWGRGQGDTQYF. CDR3 DNA: TGTGCCAGCAGCTGGGGTAGGGGCCAAGGGGATACGCAGTATTTT.

The rearrangement uses TRBV6-4 and TRBJ1-1; D uncertain. Germline CDR1 and CDR2: MRHNA and SNTAGT. The CDR3 contains 16 residues. V was shortened by 1 base and J by 1 base, with 13 bases between the two germline ends. CDR3 DNA: TGTGCCAGCAGTGACTTCGCCGAGGGTGCGAACACTGAAGCTTTCTTT. It translates to CASSDFAEGANTEAFF.

This clone was counted a single time. The chain is built from TRBV11-3 and TRBJ2-7, with D perhaps TRBD1 (5 bases). V dropped 1 base and J dropped 3 bases, with 10 bases sitting between them. Germline V gene lookup returns CDR1 SGHNT and CDR2 YENEEA. The length of the CDR3 is 14 residues. The CDR3 loop reads CASSLGQSFYEQYF. For the CDR3, the DNA is TGTGCCAGCAGCTTAGGACAGAGTTTCTACGAGCAGTACTTC.

The V gene is TRBV30, the J gene TRBJ2-7; D is uncertain. V was trimmed by 7 bases and J by 3 bases, leaving 10 bases between them. Germline assignment: CDR1 GTSNPN and CDR2 SVGIG (reference sequence). The CDR3 extends over 11 amino acids. CDR3 DNA sequence: TGTGCCTCCCAGGAAGGCTACGAGCAGTACTTC. Translating gives CASQEGYEQYF.